The present entry profiles one TCR beta chain with its context. Antigen: not known. This sample was included in a study of shared clonotypes between healthy human individuals. The table came from immunoSEQ multiplex PCR; TCRdb's copy has only in-frame clones and leaves some out. This sample has some 2,100,000 clones, with nearly 97% found just once. Study-level points and caveats: Non-shared clonotypes showed lower generation probabilities than clonotypes common to all four donors.

The CDR3 totals 16 residues. Germline V gene lookup returns CDR1 MGHRA and CDR2 YSYEKL. The junction had 11 bases not matched to a gene; V was cut back by 3 bases and J by 6 bases. The rearrangement joins TRBV4-1 to TRBJ2-4, with TRBD2 matching over 7 bases. This receptor was obtained from a man younger than 35 in good health. Source material: naive CD4+ T cells sorted from blood. Subset: CD45RA+ positively selected. CDR3 protein: CASSQPSGGRGNIQYF. The CDR3 DNA is TGCGCCAGCAGCCAGCCTTCGGGGGGTAGGGGAAACATTCAGTACTTC.